The 14 T cell receptor beta chains presented below share a single source sample, sequenced in a study of OX40 agonist ivuxolimab in advanced cancers. Using immunoSEQ multiplex PCR, the repertoire was profiled, and TCRdb retains in-frame clones only, with some absent. The top ten clones hold 1.8% of a sample with tens of thousands of clones, 80% to 85% of them seen once. This material consisted of CD4+ or CD8+ T cells sorted from blood, taken in a trial of the OX40 agonist ivuxolimab. These receptors came from an adult with an advanced solid tumor such as melanoma, head and neck, liver or kidney cancer.

The chain is built from TRBV27 and TRBJ2-2; possibly TRBD1 for D (5 bases). V shed 6 bases and J shed 1 base, with 9 bases lying between them. The CDR3 sequence is 14 residues long. CDR1 and CDR2 (germline): MNHEY, SMNVEV (reference sequence). The CDR3 sequence: CASSRARNTGELFF. CDR3 sequence (DNA): TGTGCCAGCAGCAGGGCGCGGAACACCGGGGAGCTGTTTTTT.

This clone showed up just a few times. The V and J genes are TRBV5-5 and TRBJ1-1; D is ambiguous. V was clipped by 0 bases and J by 5 bases, with 8 bases between them. CDR1 is SGHKS, CDR2 YYEKEE, per germline (reference sequence). This CDR3 has 13 amino acids. The CDR3 loop is CASSLVGKTEAFF. The CDR3, as DNA: TGTGCCAGCAGCTTGGTAGGGAAGACTGAAGCTTTCTTT.

The rearrangement joins TRBV6-6 to TRBJ1-5, with TRBD1 identical over 10 bases. V lost 7 bases, J lost 0 bases, and 3 bases stayed unmatched. The germline V gene encodes CDR1 MNHNY and CDR2 SVGAGI (reference sequence). The CDR3 extends over 15 amino acids. CDR3 region: CASTGTGVSNQPQHF. CDR3 in DNA: TGTGCCAGCACCGGGACAGGGGTTAGCAATCAGCCCCAGCATTTT.

This clone was counted a single time. The chain is built from TRBV4-1 and TRBJ2-4; 8 bases fit TRBD1. The junction had 7 bases not matched to a gene; V was cut back by 1 base and J by 5 bases. The CDR3 has 16 residues. Germline assignment: CDR1 MGHRA and CDR2 YSYEKL. CDR3 nucleotide sequence: TGCGCCAGCAGCCAAGGGCGCGCAGGGGGCCAAAACATTCAGTACTTC. Amino acids: CASSQGRAGGQNIQYF.

This chain connects TRBV12-5 to TRBJ1-6, with 9 bases lining up with TRBD1. The CDR3 has 14 amino acids. Germline V CDR1 and CDR2: LGHNT, FRNRAP. Trimming cost V 4 bases and J 9 bases; bases outside gene matches: 4. The CDR3 DNA sequence: TGTGCTAGTGGTTCGGGACAGGGAGGTTCACCCCTCCACTTT. Translated, it gives CASGSGQGGSPLHF. Using reference TRBV12-5 and TRBJ1-6 for the parts outside the CDR3, the full variable domain is DARVTQTPRHKVTEMGQEVTMRCQPILGHNTVFWYRQTMMQGLELLAYFRNRAPLDDSGMPKDRFSAEMPDATLATLKIQPSEPRDSAVYFCASGSGQGGSPLHFGNGTRLTVT.

The rearrangement links TRBV4-2 to TRBJ2-6; a possible D gene is TRBD1 (6 bases). The ends were cut back, 6 bases at V and 2 bases at J, with 17 bases in the middle. Per germline, CDR1 LGHNA and CDR2 YNFKEQ. The CDR3 is 17 residues long. The CDR3 bases are TGTGCCAGCAGGAAGGGGGTCAGCAGCGCTGGGGCCAACGTCCTGACTTTC. It codes for CASRKGVSSAGANVLTF.

V is TRBV11-3 and J is TRBJ1-5; weak D call: TRBD1 (6 bases). The CDR3 is 20 residues long. CDR1 is SGHNT and CDR2 is YENEEA in the germline V gene. V was shortened by 5 bases and J by 0 bases, with 26 bases between the two germline ends. The CDR3 is CASSPRRLRQVTPSNQPQHF. CDR3 bases: TGTGCCAGCAGCCCTAGGCGCCTTAGACAGGTAACACCTAGCAATCAGCCCCAGCATTTT.

With regard to this clone: The junction shows a germline mismatch at one end, possibly a read error. In DNA form, the CDR3 reads TGTGCCAGCAATTTAGGACAGTCAACTAATGAAAAACTGTTTTTT. Translating gives CASNLGQSTNEKLFF. V and J are TRBV27 and TRBJ1-4; D perhaps matches TRBD1 (6 bases). Germline CDR1 reads MNHEY; CDR2 reads SMNVEV (reference sequence). CDR3 size: 15 residues.

The V call is TRBV5-1, the J call TRBJ2-5; 9 positions agree with TRBD1. The CDR3 spans 15 residues. J was trimmed by 4 bases and V by 9 bases; bases with no gene match: 13. Germline V CDR1 and CDR2: SGHRS, YFSETQ. The CDR3 reads CATFSGQGRRETQYF. In DNA form, the CDR3 reads TGCGCCACCTTCTCCGGACAGGGGAGAAGAGAGACCCAGTACTTC.

This chain connects TRBV23-1 to TRBJ1-3; D is perhaps TRBD1 (6 bases). TRBV23-1 is placed among ORFs of uncertain function. The CDR3 sequence is 14 residues long. With 6 bases removed from V and 7 bases from J, the gap between germline ends came to 16 bases. CDR3 nucleotides: TGCGCCAGCAGCTCCGAGGGGGGCAGGAACACCATATATTTT. This translates into CASSSEGGRNTIYF.

This clone came up a few times. The chain recombines TRBV9 with TRBJ2-3, with D tentatively TRBD1 (6 bases). From germline, CDR1 is SGDLS and CDR2 YYNGEE. The V end was cut by 0 bases, the J end by 1 base, with 15 bases between. The CDR3 extends over 17 amino acids. The chain's CDR3 is CASSVGRGGEGTDTQYF. CDR3 nucleotide sequence: TGTGCCAGCAGCGTAGGTCGAGGGGGTGAGGGCACAGATACGCAGTATTTT. The entire variable domain, with the rest obtained from reference TRBV9 and TRBJ2-3, is as follows: DSGVTQTPKHLITATGQRVTLRCSPRSGDLSVYWYQQSLDQGLQFLIQYYNGEERAKGNILERFSAQQFPDLHSELNLSSLELGDSALYFCASSVGRGGEGTDTQYFGPGTRLTVL.

Judged by abundance, this clone is medium-sized. The chain carries TRBV13 and TRBJ2-7; D unclear. Germline V gene sequence: CDR1 PRHDT, CDR2 FYEKMQ (reference sequence). CDR3 size: 14 residues. V dropped 6 bases and J dropped 2 bases, with 14 bases sitting between them. The CDR3 reads CASSLKRLTYEQYF. DNA for the CDR3: TGTGCCAGCAGTCTGAAGCGTCTCACCTACGAGCAGTACTTC. Complete variable domain (other parts from reference TRBV13 and TRBJ2-7): AAGVIQSPRHLIKEKRETATLKCYPIPRHDTVYWYQQGPGQDPQFLISFYEKMQSDKGSIPDRFSAQQFSDYHSELNMSSLELGDSALYFCASSLKRLTYEQYFGPGTRLTVT.

This chain uses TRBV6-1 with TRBJ2-4, with D possibly TRBD2 on 5 matching bases. Trimming took off 6 bases at V and 0 bases at J, with 12 bases between the two ends. The CDR3 length is 15 residues. CDR1 and CDR2 from the germline V gene are MNHNS and SASEGT. CDR3 region: CASSIGRVAKNIQYF. CDR3 sequence (DNA): TGTGCCAGCAGCATAGGGAGAGTAGCCAAAAACATTCAGTACTTC.

The chain has TRBV19 and TRBJ2-5; the match to TRBD1 covers 11 bases. Germline V gives CDR1 LNHDA, CDR2 SQIVND (reference sequence). V lost 2 bases, J lost 2 bases, and 4 bases stayed unmatched. The CDR3 has 16 amino acids. The CDR3 DNA reads as TGTGCCAGTAGTATAAGTGGACAGGGGGCACAAGAGACCCAGTACTTC. Translating it yields CASSISGQGAQETQYF.